One TCR beta chain is described in this entry. Antigen: not known. This record belongs to a study of identical twins. TCRdb itself ran the 5' RACE reads through MiXCR, one entry per CDR3 protein. The sample records approximately 220,000 distinct CDR3 sequences, roughly a tenth being singletons. Trimming took 4 bases from V and 1 from J; bases not matched to a gene: 6. Germline values: CDR1 SGHVS, CDR2 FNYEAQ. The CDR3 is made up of 18 amino acids. Whole-study results and caveats: Models predicted too little out-of-frame TCR alpha sharing in monozygotic twins. In beta out-of-frame sequences, the excess sharing between twins was weaker.

The sample taken for sequencing was memory (CD45RO+) T cells sorted from blood. The V call is TRBV7-6, the J call TRBJ2-3, with TRBD2 identical over 15 bases. This receptor was obtained from a woman younger than 30 in good health. Here the CDR3 DNA reads TGTGCCAGCAGCTCCCCGGGACTAGCGGGGGGCCGCACAGATACGCAGTATTTT. It specifies CASSSPGLAGGRTDTQYF.